The text below deals with one TCR beta chain. Its specificity is not known. Germline CDR1 SGHAT, CDR2 FQNNGV. The CDR3 consists of 13 residues. The ends were cut back, 4 bases at V and 4 bases at J, with 8 bases in the middle. Primers: 60 Vbeta forward and 13 Jbeta reverse. The table came from immunoSEQ multiplex PCR; TCRdb's copy has only in-frame clones and leaves some out. The sample carries around 150,000 clones, roughly 80% recorded once. This sample stems from a study of cytomegalovirus exposure and HLA in healthy donors. Looking at the study overall: Earlier, approximately 110 million unique TCR beta sequences were recovered from about 200 million T cells by an analysis. In an early release, HLA-typed donors contributed some 88 million unique TCR sequences. Overall study results and limits: CMV serostatus was the sole immune exposure information available. Rare TCR sequences dominated, though some public TCRs recurred in many donors.

The material sequenced was PBMCs. V and J are TRBV11-2 and TRBJ1-5; weak D call: TRBD1 (5 bases). The origin of this receptor is a woman aged 40 to 55 in good health and CMV-seronegative. The CDR3: CASSSKGNQPQHF. The CDR3 bases are TGTGCCAGCAGCTCCAAGGGGAATCAGCCCCAGCATTTT.